These T cell receptor beta chains were read from a single sample in a study of blood T cell repertoires in COVID-19. Profiled with immunoSEQ multiplex PCR; TCRdb holds only in-frame clones, not every one. The repertoire holds approximately 240,000 clones, with around four fifths as singletons. The specimen sequenced was peripheral blood. The receptors were sampled from a woman aged 40 to 55 with active or convalescent COVID-19. The CDR3 runs from the conserved cysteine through the conserved F or W. Fields, in order: J gene, V gene, D gene, CDR3 protein. A D gene is named only where the DNA matches it firmly.

TRBJ1-2 | TRBV18 | - | CASSPGRFPVTF
TRBJ2-3 | TRBV3-1/TRBV3-2 | TRBD1 | CASSPMAGTGSPDTQYF
TRBJ1-6 | TRBV3-1/TRBV3-2 | TRBD1 | CASSRTGQGISPLHF
TRBJ2-6 | TRBV2 | - | CASSESGWGNSGANVLTF
TRBJ2-5 | TRBV24-1 | - | CATSDMEGPKTQYF
TRBJ1-5 | TRBV28 | - | CASSLVDQPQHF
TRBJ2-2 | TRBV20-1 | - | CSASSTGTPNTGELFF
TRBJ2-7 | TRBV6-5 | TRBD1 | CASSLFGTGGHEQYF
TRBJ1-5 | TRBV6-5 | TRBD1 | CASIVDRGGQPQHF
TRBJ2-7 | TRBV2 | - | CASKGAYEQYF
TRBJ1-5 | TRBV28 | TRBD1 | CASLQITGGNQPQHF
TRBJ2-1 | TRBV7-7 | TRBD1 | CASSPDRERNEQFF
TRBJ1-3 | TRBV5-4 | - | CASTPNGNTIYF
TRBJ2-2 | TRBV27 | TRBD1 | CASKAGQGVTGELFF
TRBJ2-6 | TRBV5-1 | TRBD2 | CASSLDGTTLSSGANVLTF
TRBJ2-3 | TRBV11-3 | - | CASSRSLGAGSTDTQYF
TRBJ1-6 | TRBV29-1 | TRBD1 | CSVGTGGRSPLHF
TRBJ2-3 | TRBV28 | TRBD2 | CASTPGGADTQYF
TRBJ1-1 | TRBV19 | - | CASATGSNTEAFF
TRBJ2-1 | TRBV6-5 | TRBD2 | CASSPGTSGFHEQFF
TRBJ2-6 | TRBV19 | - | CASSIETDPSGANVLTF
TRBJ2-3 | TRBV28 | TRBD2 | CASSLMGTSGGGTQYF
TRBJ1-6 | TRBV6-5 | - | CASSGTSVTNSPLHF
TRBJ1-1 | TRBV28 | TRBD1 | CASSLEGALRGTEAFF
TRBJ1-2 | TRBV6-5 | - | CASTMRVGYGYTF
TRBJ2-2 | TRBV7-6 | TRBD1 | CASSLALDRPNTGELFF
TRBJ1-5 | TRBV6-4 | - | CASSESGGSNQPQHF
TRBJ1-5 | TRBV15 | - | CATSRDRTGQPQHF
TRBJ1-1 | TRBV28 | - | CASSSGLEAFF
TRBJ1-3 | TRBV11-3 | - | CASSLRTGGIYF
TRBJ1-4 | TRBV30 | - | CAWTAGAEKLFF
TRBJ2-7 | TRBV28 | TRBD2 | CASSPRWRGSSYEQYF
TRBJ1-1 | TRBV24-1 | TRBD1 | CATSAFDRGEAFF
TRBJ1-5 | TRBV10-1 | - | CASTTQGNRESQNQPQHF
TRBJ1-4 | TRBV12-5 | TRBD1 | CASGLFSDRKANEKLFF
TRBJ2-6 | TRBV18 | - | CASSPPASGANVLTF
TRBJ2-4 | TRBV12-3/TRBV12-4 | - | CASSFAGMNIQYF
TRBJ1-1 | TRBV3-1/TRBV3-2 | - | CASSQSGTEAFF
TRBJ2-1 | TRBV7-3 | TRBD1 | CASSLGTGLYNEQFF
TRBJ1-2 | TRBV2 | - | CASSEARAYTF
TRBJ2-3 | TRBV19 | TRBD1 | CASSRRQGYSTDTQYF
TRBJ2-3 | TRBV10-3 | TRBD2 | CAISEQDLLAGIFPDTQYF
TRBJ2-3 | TRBV7-3 | TRBD2 | CASSLAGDGGNTQYF
TRBJ2-7 | TRBV11-1 | TRBD1 | CASSGDREEQYF
TRBJ2-7 | TRBV5-4 | TRBD1 | CASSLLGRGRAYEQYF
TRBJ2-5 | TRBV7-8 | TRBD1 | CASSLFTGQGETQYF